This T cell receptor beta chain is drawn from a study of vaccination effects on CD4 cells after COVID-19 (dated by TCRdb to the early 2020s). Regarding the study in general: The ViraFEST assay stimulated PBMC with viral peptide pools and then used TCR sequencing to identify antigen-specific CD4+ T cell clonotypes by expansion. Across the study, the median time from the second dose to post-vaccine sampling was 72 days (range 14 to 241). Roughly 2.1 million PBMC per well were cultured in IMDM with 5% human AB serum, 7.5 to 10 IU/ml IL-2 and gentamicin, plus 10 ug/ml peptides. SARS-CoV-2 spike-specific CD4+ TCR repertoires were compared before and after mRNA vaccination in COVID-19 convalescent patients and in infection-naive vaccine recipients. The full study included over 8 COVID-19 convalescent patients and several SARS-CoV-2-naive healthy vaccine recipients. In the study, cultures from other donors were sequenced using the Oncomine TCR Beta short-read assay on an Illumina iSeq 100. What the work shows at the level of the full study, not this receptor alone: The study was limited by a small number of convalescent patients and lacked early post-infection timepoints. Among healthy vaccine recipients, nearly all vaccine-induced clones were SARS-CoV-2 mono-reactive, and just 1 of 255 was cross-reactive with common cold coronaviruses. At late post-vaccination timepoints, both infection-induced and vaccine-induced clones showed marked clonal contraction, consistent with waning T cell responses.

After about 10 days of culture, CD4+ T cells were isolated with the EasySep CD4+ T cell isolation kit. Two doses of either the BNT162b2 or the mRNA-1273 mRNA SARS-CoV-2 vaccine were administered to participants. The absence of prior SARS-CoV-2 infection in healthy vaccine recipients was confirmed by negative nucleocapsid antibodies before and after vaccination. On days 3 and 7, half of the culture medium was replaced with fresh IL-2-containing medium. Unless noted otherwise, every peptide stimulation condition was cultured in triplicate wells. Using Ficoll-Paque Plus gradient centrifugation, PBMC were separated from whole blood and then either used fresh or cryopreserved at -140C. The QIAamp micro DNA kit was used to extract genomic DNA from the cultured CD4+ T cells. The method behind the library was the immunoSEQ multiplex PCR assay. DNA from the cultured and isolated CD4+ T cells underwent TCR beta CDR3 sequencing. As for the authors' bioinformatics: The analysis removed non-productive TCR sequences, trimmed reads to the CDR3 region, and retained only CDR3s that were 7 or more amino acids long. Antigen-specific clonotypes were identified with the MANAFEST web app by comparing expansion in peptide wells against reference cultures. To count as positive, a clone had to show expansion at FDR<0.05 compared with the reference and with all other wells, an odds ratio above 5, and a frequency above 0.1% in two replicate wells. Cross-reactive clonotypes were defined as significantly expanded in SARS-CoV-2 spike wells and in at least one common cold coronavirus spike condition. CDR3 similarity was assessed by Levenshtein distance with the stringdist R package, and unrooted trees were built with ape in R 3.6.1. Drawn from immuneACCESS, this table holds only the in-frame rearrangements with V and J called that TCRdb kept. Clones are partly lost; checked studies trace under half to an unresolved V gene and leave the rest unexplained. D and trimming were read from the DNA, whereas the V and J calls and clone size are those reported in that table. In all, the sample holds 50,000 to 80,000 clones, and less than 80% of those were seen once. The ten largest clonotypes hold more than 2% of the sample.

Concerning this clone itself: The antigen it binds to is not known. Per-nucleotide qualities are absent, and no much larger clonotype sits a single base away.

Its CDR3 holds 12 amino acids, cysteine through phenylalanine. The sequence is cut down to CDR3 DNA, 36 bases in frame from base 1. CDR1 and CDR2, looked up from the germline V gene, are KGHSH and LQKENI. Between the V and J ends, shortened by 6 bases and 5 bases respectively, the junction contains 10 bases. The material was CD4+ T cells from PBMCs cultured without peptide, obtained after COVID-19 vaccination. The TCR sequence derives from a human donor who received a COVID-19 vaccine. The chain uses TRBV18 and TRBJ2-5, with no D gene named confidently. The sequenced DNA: TGTGCCAGCTCGGATTACGGCGAGACCCAGTACTTC. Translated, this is CASSDYGETQYF.